This T cell receptor beta chain derives from a study of shared clonotypes between healthy human individuals. The protocol was immunoSEQ multiplex PCR, while the TCRdb copy is restricted to in-frame clones and leaves out a portion. The table lists over a million clones, approximately 98.5% of them singletons, with approximately 0.4% in the top ten. V shed 4 bases and J 3 bases; nucleotides not matched to a gene: 11. The length of the CDR3 is 16 residues. Germline V CDR1 and CDR2: MDHEN, SYDVKM. This rearrangement joins TRBV28 to TRBJ2-7; 8 bases align to TRBD2. The receptor comes from a man aged 25 to 40 in good health. Sequencing was carried out using naive CD4+ T cells sorted from blood. Subset given: CD45RA+ positively selected. The CDR3 nucleotides read TGTGCCAGCAGTTCCCAAGGGGCGGGAGGAATCTACGAGCAGTACTTC. Translation: CASSSQGAGGIYEQYF.